These 4 T cell receptor beta chains share one sample of origin, sequenced in a study of cytomegalovirus exposure and HLA in healthy donors. Using immunoSEQ multiplex PCR, the repertoire was profiled, and TCRdb retains in-frame clones only, with some absent. Of hundreds of thousands of clones listed, roughly 90% are singletons. Sequencing used PBMCs. The receptors were sampled from a man younger than 35 in good health and CMV-seropositive.

This chain uses TRBV28 with TRBJ1-2, with TRBD1 identical over 9 bases. Germline CDR1 reads MDHEN; CDR2 reads SYDVKM. The CDR3 is 15 amino acids. Trimming at V came to 5 bases and at J to 3 bases, leaving 7 bases not matched to a gene. The CDR3 region has the DNA TGTGCCAGCAGTCCAGGGACAGGGATCGACTATGGCTACACCTTC. This sequence encodes CASSPGTGIDYGYTF.

This rearrangement joins TRBV9 to TRBJ2-7; D ambiguous. The V gene lost 0 bases and the J gene lost 6 bases, with 7 bases spanning the gap. The germline gives CDR1 SGDLS, CDR2 YYNGEE. The CDR3 runs 12 residues. The CDR3 loop reads CASSVEGSEQYF. The DNA of the CDR3 is TGTGCCAGCAGCGTAGAGGGCTCCGAGCAGTACTTC.

V usage is TRBV11-2 and J usage is TRBJ2-7; possibly TRBD1 or TRBD2 for D (5 bases each). The CDR3 covers 13 residues. V was trimmed by 0 bases and J by 6 bases, leaving 9 bases between them. Germline CDR1 SGHAT, CDR2 FQNNGV. The CDR3 here is CASSLDPGTEQYF. CDR3 nucleotides: TGTGCCAGCAGCTTAGATCCTGGGACCGAGCAGTACTTC.

This chain links TRBV27 with TRBJ2-1, with no clear D. Per the germline V gene, CDR1 is MNHEY and CDR2 is SMNVEV (reference sequence). Between the trimmed V and J ends, which lost 0 bases and 2 bases, there was a span of 23 bases. The CDR3 is 20 amino acids. CDR3 nucleotides: TGTGCCAGCAGTTTATCTTTACCAACTAAAGGTCCAAGGGCCTACAATGAGCAGTTCTTC. Translated: CASSLSLPTKGPRAYNEQFF.